Listed below are T cell receptor beta chains from one sample, sequenced in a study of T cell responses to AZD1222 COVID-19 vaccine. The table came from immunoSEQ multiplex PCR; TCRdb's copy has only in-frame clones and leaves some out. The sample lists over 110,000 clones, around 94% occurring once. The source material was peripheral blood, sampled 28 days after the second AZD1222 dose. The receptor set was obtained from an adult who received the AZD1222 COVID-19 vaccine. Each CDR3 is given with its conserved first and last residue. D genes are given only for firm matches. Not all rows give a size; the values are once, few, many and, for expanded clones, a class.

clone size	D gene	V gene	J gene	CDR3 protein	CDR3 DNA
-	-	TRBV7-2	TRBJ1-1	CASSPGGANTEAFF	TGTGCCAGCAGCCCGGGGGGAGCCAACACTGAAGCTTTCTTT
few	-	TRBV11-2	TRBJ1-1	CASSLYQKQGNF	TGTGCCAGCAGCTTATACCAAAAGCAGGGTAACTTT
-	-	TRBV7-3	TRBJ1-1	CASSLTPKSAAAFF	TGTGCCAGCAGCTTAACGCCCAAAAGCGCCGCGGCTTTCTTT
-	TRBD2	TRBV28	TRBJ2-1	CASSSPGERGFNEQFF	TGTGCCAGCAGTTCGCCGGGGGAGCGGGGGTTCAATGAGCAGTTCTTC
-	-	TRBV4-2	TRBJ1-1	CASSQGLGTEAFF	TGTGCCAGCAGCCAGGGATTAGGGACAGAAGCTTTCTTT
-	TRBD1	TRBV2	TRBJ1-6	CASRFYDRVGRDSPLHF	TGTGCCAGCAGGTTTTATGACAGGGTGGGAAGGGATTCACCCCTCCACTTT
-	-	TRBV6-6	TRBJ2-6	CASLTGEGAGANVLTF	TGTGCCAGCCTTACGGGGGAAGGGGCTGGGGCCAACGTCCTGACTTTC
-	-	TRBV5-1	TRBJ1-2	CASSLAGFSFYGYTF	TGCGCCAGCAGCTTGGCCGGGTTCTCCTTCTATGGCTACACCTTC
once	-	TRBV28	TRBJ2-1	CASSLPQDGYNEQFF	TGTGCCAGCAGTTTACCCCAGGACGGCTACAATGAGCAGTTCTTC
few	-	TRBV4-1	TRBJ1-3	CASSPLVPGNTIYF	TGCGCCAGCAGTCCTCTCGTGCCTGGAAACACCATATATTTT